Listed below are T cell receptor beta chains from one sample, sequenced in a study of T cell repertoires in cytomegalovirus infection. Each CDR3 protein gets one entry after TCRdb re-called the reads with MiXCR. The data hold a few hundred thousand distinct CDR3 sequences, with roughly 29% observed a single time. What was sequenced was PBMCs. The receptors originated from a human donor in good health (CMV status not recorded). Some clones in this sample may be carry-over from other donors' samples. The CDR3 runs from the conserved cysteine through the conserved F or W. D genes are given only for firm matches. Size values are once, few and many counts, or a class for expanded clones, and some rows have none.

. TRBJ2-7 TRBV20-1 . TGCAGTGCTAGATCTCGGGTGGGATACGAGCAGTACTTC CSARSRVGYEQYF
TRBD1 TRBJ2-3 TRBV19 . TGTGCCAGTAGTATGGACAGGGGTAAAGATACGCAGTATTTT CASSMDRGKDTQYF
. TRBJ2-7 TRBV12-3/TRBV12-4 . TGTGCCAGCAGTCCCGAAGGGCCGGGACGTAGCTCCTACGAGCAGTACTTC CASSPEGPGRSSYEQYF
. TRBJ1-1 TRBV12-3/TRBV12-4 . TGTGCCAGCAGTTTGCGGCGTTGGCGGGAGAACACTGAAGCTTTCTTT CASSLRRWRENTEAFF
. TRBJ2-1 TRBV7-2 many TGTGCCAGCAGCTTGGACTGGACCGCTCGCAACTCCTACAATGAGCAGTTCTTC CASSLDWTARNSYNEQFF
. TRBJ1-5 TRBV6-2/TRBV6-3 many TGTGCCAGCAGTTACTTTTCTCAAGTCGGTCAGCCCCAGCATTTT CASSYFSQVGQPQHF
TRBD1 TRBJ2-5 TRBV12-3/TRBV12-4 . TGTGCCAGCAGCTCAGACAGGGGGCTTGTTTCCGAGTACTTC CASSSDRGLVSEYF
TRBD1 TRBJ1-2 TRBV9 . TGTGCCAGCAGCGGGACAGGGGCCGGGAACTATGGCTACACCTTC CASSGTGAGNYGYTF
TRBD1 TRBJ1-2 TRBV6-1 . TGTGCCAGCAGTTCCAGGACAGGGGTCGGCTACACCTTC CASSSRTGVGYTF
. TRBJ1-4 TRBV7-6 few TGTGCCAGCAGTACAGGAGAGTGGCATGAAAAACTGTTTTTT CASSTGEWHEKLFF
TRBD2 TRBJ2-3 TRBV7-2 many TGTGCCAGCAGCGAGAGCGGGAGGGCCGCAGATACGCAGTATTTT CASSESGRAADTQYF
TRBD1 TRBJ2-5 TRBV19 . TGTGCCAGTAGTGAAGAGATCAGGGGGCGAGAGACCCAGTACTTC CASSEEIRGRETQYF
. TRBJ1-1 TRBV12-3/TRBV12-4 . TGTGCCAGCAGTTTAGCGAGGGGGGTCTCAAGGGTATCAAACACTGAAGCTTTCTTT CASSLARGVSRVSNTEAFF
. TRBJ2-1 TRBV7-9 few TGTGCCAGCAGCTTAGGGCCGCCGGGTCCGCTAGAAGGCAATGAGCAGTTCTTC CASSLGPPGPLEGNEQFF
. TRBJ2-1 TRBV6-2/TRBV6-3 many TGTGCCAGCACCTCTAGGGAGAAATCGATCTCCTACAATGAGCAGTTCTTC CASTSREKSISYNEQFF
. TRBJ2-1 TRBV12-3/TRBV12-4 . TGTGCCAGCAGTTTAGGACAGTCCCTTTCCTACAATGAGCAGTTCTTC CASSLGQSLSYNEQFF
. TRBJ2-1 TRBV7-2 few TGTGCCAGCAGCTTAGACGGGGGACACCACAATGAGCAGTTCTTC CASSLDGGHHNEQFF
. TRBJ1-5 TRBV6-2/TRBV6-3 . TGTGCCAGCAGTTGGGGCGGGGGGACACCCAATCAGCCCCAGCATTTT CASSWGGGTPNQPQHF
TRBD2 TRBJ2-1 TRBV7-2 many TGTGCCAGCAGCTTAGTGCCTAGCGGGTACAATGAGCAGTTCTTC CASSLVPSGYNEQFF
TRBD1 TRBJ2-7 TRBV10-3 few TGTGCCATCAGTCCGGACAGGGCAAGCTCCTACGAGCAGTACTTC CAISPDRASSYEQYF
. TRBJ1-5 TRBV4-1 . TGCGCCAGCAGCCAAGATGGTTATGATAATAGCAATCAGCCCCAGCATTTT CASSQDGYDNSNQPQHF
. TRBJ1-6 TRBV27 . TGTGCCAGCAGTCGACGGACGAGCTCCTATAATTCACCCCTCCACTTT CASSRRTSSYNSPLHF
. TRBJ2-7 TRBV7-9 few TGTGCCAGCAGCCCTCTTGGAGACATGGGTGAGCAGTACTTC CASSPLGDMGEQYF
. TRBJ2-1 TRBV19 . TGTGCCAGTAGTATAGATTCCCCCTTCAATGAGCAGTTCTTC CASSIDSPFNEQFF
TRBD2 TRBJ2-3 TRBV28 few TGTGCCAGCAGTCCCCCGACTAGCGGCCCTAGCACAGATACGCAGTATTTT CASSPPTSGPSTDTQYF
TRBD2 TRBJ2-1 TRBV30 . TGTGCCTGGAGTGTCCGGGGACTAGATTTCGGTGAGCAGTTCTTC CAWSVRGLDFGEQFF
. TRBJ1-5 TRBV6-2/TRBV6-3 . TGTGCCAGCAGTCTTCGGGGATTGGGCAATCAGCCCCAGCATTTT CASSLRGLGNQPQHF
TRBD1 TRBJ2-7 TRBV18 . TGTGCCAGCTCACCAGGGACAGCGACCTACGAGCAGTACTTC CASSPGTATYEQYF